These 25 T cell receptor beta chains came from one sample sequenced in a study of blood T cell repertoires in COVID-19. The assay was immunoSEQ multiplex PCR, and TCRdb's table has in-frame clones only and misses some. The table has hundreds of thousands of clones, approximately 86% seen once. Sequences were obtained from peripheral blood. These receptors came from a man aged 18-30 years with active or convalescent COVID-19.

This sequence joins TRBV28 and TRBJ2-7; D remains unclear. The germline V gene encodes CDR1 MDHEN and CDR2 SYDVKM. This CDR3 comprises 12 residues. Trimming took off 3 bases at V and 2 bases at J, with 5 bases between the two ends. The CDR3: CASSFPAYEQYF. CDR3 nucleotide sequence: TGTGCCAGCAGTTTCCCCGCCTACGAGCAGTACTTC.

This sequence joins TRBV18 and TRBJ1-5; D is ambiguous. This CDR3 contains 16 residues. Per germline, CDR1 KGHSH and CDR2 LQKENI. V was clipped by 2 bases and J by 0 bases, with 11 bases between them. CDR3 bases: TGTGCCAGCTCACCAAGAGGGCTCGGTAGCAATCAGCCCCAGCATTTT. Translated, it gives CASSPRGLGSNQPQHF.

This clone has a handful of counts. The V gene is TRBV3-1 (or the pseudogene TRBV3-2), the J gene TRBJ2-3; 8 nucleotides agree with TRBD2. Germline V CDR1 and CDR2: LGHDT, YNNKEL (reference sequence). Trimming at V came to 4 bases and at J to 4 bases, leaving 7 bases not matched to a gene. The CDR3 runs to 15 residues. The CDR3 is CASSPAGTRADTQYF. In DNA form, the CDR3 reads TGTGCCAGCAGCCCTGCCGGGACTAGAGCAGATACGCAGTATTTT.

This sequence joins TRBV19 and TRBJ1-2, with D unresolved. Germline CDR1 reads LNHDA; CDR2 reads SQIVND (reference sequence). This CDR3 has 15 amino acids. V lost 3 bases, J lost 4 bases, and 15 bases lay in between. The chain's CDR3 is CASSIIGERLYGYTF. The CDR3 DNA sequence: TGTGCCAGTAGTATTATCGGAGAACGGCTCTATGGCTACACCTTC. The full variable domain, with the rest looked up from reference TRBV19 and TRBJ1-2, is DGGITQSPKYLFRKEGQNVTLSCEQNLNHDAMYWYRQDPGQGLRLIYYSQIVNDFQKGDIAEGYSVSREKKESFPLTVTSAQKNPTAFYLCASSIIGERLYGYTFGSGTRLTVV.

V and J are TRBV29-1 and TRBJ2-7; TRBD2 agrees at 13 bases. Trimming took 4 bases from V and 7 from J; bases not matched to a gene: 13. CDR3 length: 16 amino acids. The germline V gene has CDR1 SQVTM and CDR2 ANQGSEA. For the CDR3, the DNA is TGCAGCGTTGCGCTTGGACTAGCGGGAGCCCCTCGGGAGCAGTACTTC. It is translated as CSVALGLAGAPREQYF.

Points on this clone: Since no conserved phenylalanine or tryptophan closes the CDR3, a read error is the likely cause. Because the CDR3's place on the DNA is in doubt, the DNA is left out and the CDR3 is given as listed by TCRdb. This chain links TRBV12-3 or TRBV12-4 with TRBJ1-5; TRBD1 is the table's D call and was not checked against the DNA. The CDR3 is made up of 11 amino acids, end residues included. This chain's CDR3 is CASSPRGDKDL.

The chain employs TRBV20-1 and TRBJ2-5, with 7 bases aligning to TRBD2. V shed 6 bases and J 4 bases; nucleotides not matched to a gene: 2. The CDR3 totals 11 residues. CDR1 and CDR2 from the germline V gene are DFQATT and SNEGSKA (reference sequence). The CDR3 DNA reads as TGCAGTGCCGGGAGGAGAGAGACCCAGTACTTC. Protein sequence: CSAGRRETQYF.

V gene TRBV7-2 combines with J gene TRBJ1-2; D gene uncertain. The V gene lost 5 bases and the J gene lost 0 bases, with 10 bases spanning the gap. Germline lookup yields CDR1 SGHTA and CDR2 FQGNSA. The CDR3 consists of 14 residues. The CDR3 loop is CASSPPPPNYGYTF. The CDR3 DNA reads TGTGCCAGCAGCCCCCCCCCTCCTAACTATGGCTACACCTTC.

A few counts support this clone. CDR3 DNA: TGTGCCAGCTCACTTAATACGGGACAGAGATCACCCCTCCACTTT. It codes for CASSLNTGQRSPLHF. This chain connects TRBV18 to TRBJ1-6; 7 bases fit TRBD1. V lost 4 bases, J lost 10 bases, and 10 bases stayed unmatched. CDR3 length: 15 amino acids. The V gene's germline CDR1 is KGHSH and CDR2 LQKENI. Drawing the rest from reference TRBV18 and TRBJ1-6, the complete variable domain is NAGVMQNPRHLVRRRGQEARLRCSPMKGHSHVYWYRQLPEEGLKFMVYLQKENIIDESGMPKERFSAEFPKEGPSILRIQQVVRGDSAAYFCASSLNTGQRSPLHFGNGTRLTVT.

CDR3 nucleotides: TGTGCCAGCAGCGTAGAACAGCGGGAGCTTACAGATACGCAGTATTTT. Translation: CASSVEQRELTDTQYF. The genes are TRBV9 and TRBJ2-3; 8 nucleotides align to TRBD2. V lost 0 bases and J lost 3; bases outside the gene matches: 6. Germline CDR1 SGDLS, CDR2 YYNGEE. This CDR3 has 16 residues.

This sequence joins TRBV28 and TRBJ2-1, with 7 bases aligning to TRBD2. CDR3 size: 13 residues. CDR1 is MDHEN, CDR2 SYDVKM, per germline. The V gene end was trimmed by 4 bases and the J gene end by 8 bases; junction bases not matched to a gene: 5. In DNA form, the CDR3 reads TGTGCCAGCAGTTCCAGCGGGAACTATGAGCAGTTCTTC. Residues: CASSSSGNYEQFF. Together with reference TRBV28 and TRBJ2-1, the CDR3 gives the full variable domain: DVKVTQSSRYLVKRTGEKVFLECVQDMDHENMFWYRQDPGLGLRLIYFSYDVKMKEKGDIPEGYSVSREKKERFSLILESASTNQTSMYLCASSSSGNYEQFFGPGTRLTVL.

This chain links TRBV6-4 with TRBJ1-1, with D perhaps matching TRBD1 (5 bases). Germline assignment: CDR1 MRHNA and CDR2 SNTAGT. Trimming shortened V by 4 bases and J by 1 base, and 7 bases separated the two germline ends. The CDR3 extends over 13 amino acids. CDR3 sequence (DNA): TGTGCCAGCAGTGTCAGGGAGAACACTGAAGCTTTCTTT. Translated, it gives CASSVRENTEAFF.

The chain joins TRBV2 to TRBJ2-6, with TRBD1 identical over 9 bases. The CDR3 contains 18 residues. V trimming: 7 bases; J trimming: 4 bases; junction bases outside the gene matches: 14. Germline-derived CDR1 and CDR2 are SNHLY and FYNNEI. This chain's CDR3 is CASNPRQGVVEGANVLTF. The DNA of the CDR3 is TGTGCCAGCAACCCCCGACAGGGGGTGGTAGAGGGGGCCAACGTCCTGACTTTC.

V usage is TRBV3-1 (or the pseudogene TRBV3-2) and J usage is TRBJ2-7; 7 positions match TRBD2. Trimming cost V 4 bases and J 6 bases; bases outside gene matches: 9. The germline gives CDR1 LGHDT, CDR2 YNNKEL (reference sequence). The CDR3 has 14 amino acids. The chain's CDR3 is CASSPTTSESEQYF. The CDR3 DNA is TGTGCCAGCAGCCCGACCACTAGCGAGTCCGAGCAGTACTTC.

This clone was detected only a few times. This rearrangement joins TRBV7-8 to TRBJ2-1, with D perhaps TRBD1 (5 bases). Trimming cost V 5 bases and J 7 bases, with 18 bases left between them. Germline CDR1 and CDR2: SGHVS and FQNEAQ. The CDR3 length is 15 residues. The CDR3 spells CASSQFTGQGNEQFF. The CDR3 nucleotides read TGTGCCAGCAGCCAATTTACGGGTCAGGGAAATGAGCAGTTCTTC.

CDR3 DNA sequence: TGTGCCATCAGTGTGGACATTCAGTACGGCACTGAAGCTTTCTTT. Translating it yields CAISVDIQYGTEAFF. V and J are TRBV10-3 and TRBJ1-1, with D possibly being TRBD1 (5 bases). Germline lookup yields CDR1 ENHRY and CDR2 SYGVKD. The length of the CDR3 is 15 residues. Trimming pared 4 bases from V and 4 bases from J, leaving 16 bases between.

This clone was detected only once. The rearrangement links TRBV28 to TRBJ1-1, with D unresolved. Germline CDR1 reads MDHEN; CDR2 reads SYDVKM. V lost 3 bases and J 1 base, leaving 9 bases between the germline ends. The CDR3 covers 14 residues. The CDR3: CASSFMRQNTEAFF. As DNA, the CDR3 is TGTGCCAGCAGTTTTATGCGCCAGAACACTGAAGCTTTCTTT. Based on the CDR3 plus reference TRBV28 and TRBJ1-1, the full variable domain is DVKVTQSSRYLVKRTGEKVFLECVQDMDHENMFWYRQDPGLGLRLIYFSYDVKMKEKGDIPEGYSVSREKKERFSLILESASTNQTSMYLCASSFMRQNTEAFFGQGTRLTVV.

This CDR3 reads CASSFPGLAGGFTDTQYF. In DNA form, the CDR3 reads TGTGCCAGCAGCTTCCCGGGACTAGCGGGGGGGTTCACAGATACGCAGTATTTT. The genes are TRBV28 and TRBJ2-3; the match to TRBD2 covers 16 bases. The V segment lost 6 bases and the J segment 2 bases; nucleotides outside the gene matches: 8. CDR1 is MDHEN, CDR2 SYDVKM, per germline. CDR3 length: 18 residues.

This clone was detected only once. The chain links TRBV19 to TRBJ1-3; 7 bases line up with TRBD1. The germline V gene encodes CDR1 LNHDA and CDR2 SQIVND (reference sequence). The CDR3 totals 17 residues. V lost 4 bases and J lost 0; bases outside the gene matches: 9. CDR3 bases: TGTGCCAGTAGTACCCGGACAGGCCTTAGCTCTGGAAACACCATATATTTT. Translated, it gives CASSTRTGLSSGNTIYF.

V usage is TRBV6-5 and J usage is TRBJ1-6; a weak D match, TRBD1 (6 bases). Trimming shortened V by 7 bases and J by 6 bases, and 16 bases separated the two germline ends. CDR3 size: 15 residues. Germline CDR1 reads MNHEY; CDR2 reads SVGAGI. The CDR3 DNA reads as TGTGCCAGCACCCGTAGGGGGTCGGCTAATTCACCCCTCCACTTT. Translating it yields CASTRRGSANSPLHF.

This sequence joins TRBV9 and TRBJ1-2, with D uncertain. Looked up from germline, CDR1 is SGDLS and CDR2 is YYNGEE. The CDR3 sequence is 12 residues long. With 3 bases removed from V and 5 bases from J, the gap between germline ends came to 8 bases. The CDR3 loop reads CASSADTYGYTF. In nucleotides, the CDR3 is TGTGCCAGCAGCGCAGACACGTATGGCTACACCTTC.

This chain links TRBV7-6 with TRBJ2-7; weak D call: TRBD2 (7 bases). V was pared by 5 bases and J by 3 bases, with 20 bases between. The CDR3 is 16 residues long. CDR1 SGHVS and CDR2 FNYEAQ come from the germline V gene. CDR3 DNA: TGTGCCAGCAGCAGCAAAGGGGGGGCTCGGGGCTACGAGCAGTACTTC. Its protein is CASSSKGGARGYEQYF.

The CDR3 DNA follows: TGTGCCAGTAGTATTCCGTACGGGAGGGCCACAGATACGCAGTATTTT. Protein: CASSIPYGRATDTQYF. This chain connects TRBV19 to TRBJ2-3, with 8 bases fitting TRBD2. CDR3 length: 16 residues. The V and J ends lost 3 bases and 2 bases, in that order; junction bases with no gene match: 7. CDR1 is LNHDA and CDR2 is SQIVND in the germline V gene (reference sequence). The entire variable domain, with the rest obtained from reference TRBV19 and TRBJ2-3, is as follows: DGGITQSPKYLFRKEGQNVTLSCEQNLNHDAMYWYRQDPGQGLRLIYYSQIVNDFQKGDIAEGYSVSREKKESFPLTVTSAQKNPTAFYLCASSIPYGRATDTQYFGPGTRLTVL.

V usage is TRBV5-1 and J usage is TRBJ2-7; the D is unclear. The CDR3 is 15 amino acids. V was clipped by 5 bases and J by 1 base, with 16 bases between them. CDR1 and CDR2 from the germline V gene are SGHRS and YFSETQ. This CDR3 is CASSFLDPTSYEQYF. Written as DNA, the CDR3 is TGCGCCAGCAGTTTCCTAGATCCAACGTCCTACGAGCAGTACTTC.

The chain uses TRBV2 and TRBJ1-2, with TRBD1 identical over 7 bases. The CDR3 has 14 residues. V lost 6 bases to trimming and J lost 4 bases; unmatched junction nucleotides: 8. CDR1 and CDR2 (germline): SNHLY, FYNNEI. CDR3 DNA sequence: TGTGCCAGCAGCGGGGACAGACTTTTCTATGGCTACACCTTC. Residues: CASSGDRLFYGYTF.